This TCR beta chain comes out of a study of beta chain features in type 1 diabetes. Study as a whole: Patients did not differ from healthy donors in age, gender or cell yield. Sorted cells numbering 107,917,701 were examined across all samples. General study points: TCRB CDR3s were moderately but significantly shorter in Type 1 diabetes patients in all four CD4+ subsets. The VDJ junctions of type 1 diabetes patients carried fewer insertions and more deletions. It was among patients, rather than healthy donors, that naive, central memory and Treg TCRB repertoires appeared more similar.

Expressed TCRB transcripts were sequenced after all isolated RNA was converted to cDNA. Generated by immunoSEQ multiplex PCR, the TCRdb table keeps only in-frame clones and is missing some. The sample lists approximately 250,000 clones; about 24% were seen once. About this clone itself: Its antigen is still unknown.

There are 13 residues in the CDR3. Germline values: CDR1 MNHNY, CDR2 SVGAGI (reference sequence). V was pared by 8 bases and J by 7 bases, with 14 bases between. The rearrangement links TRBV6-6 to TRBJ1-4, with a tentative D call TRBD1 (6 bases). Sequenced material: naive CD4+ T cells from blood. The clonotype comes from a woman aged 30 to 39 with type 1 diabetes. This chain's CDR3 is CASGTGSGEKLFF. The CDR3 nucleotides are TGTGCCAGCGGCACAGGGAGTGGTGAAAAACTGTTTTTT.